What follows are 23 T cell receptor beta chains derived from one specimen sequenced in a study of blood T cell repertoires in COVID-19. The protocol was immunoSEQ multiplex PCR, while the TCRdb copy is restricted to in-frame clones and leaves out a portion. The data hold around 320,000 clones, with nearly 90% observed a single time. What was sequenced was peripheral blood. The receptor source for this set is a woman in her twenties or thirties with COVID-19, enrolled during active disease.

The rearrangement links TRBV3-1 (or the pseudogene TRBV3-2) to TRBJ2-1; TRBD2 matches 15 bases. CDR1 LGHDT and CDR2 YNNKEL come from the germline V gene (reference sequence). The CDR3 is 15 amino acids. Trimming removed 5 bases from V and 12 bases from J; junction bases left unmatched: 8. DNA of the CDR3: TGTGCCAGCAGCGCCCGGACTAGCGGGGGGGCCTGGCAGTTCTTC. Translated: CASSARTSGGAWQFF.

The chain combines TRBV7-9 with TRBJ1-2; 7 bases match TRBD1. Unmatched junction bases numbered 5, after V lost 4 bases and J lost 0 bases. The germline CDR1 and CDR2 sequences are SEHNR and FQNEAQ (reference sequence). The CDR3 sequence is 15 residues long. The CDR3 sequence is CASSSHRGANYGYTF. The CDR3 region has the DNA TGTGCCAGCAGCTCACACAGGGGTGCTAACTATGGCTACACCTTC.

This clone showed up just once. V is TRBV19 and J is TRBJ1-1, with TRBD1 as a possible D gene (6 bases). The CDR3 has 14 amino acids. Germline V lookup: CDR1 LNHDA, CDR2 SQIVND (reference sequence). V lost 6 bases to trimming and J lost 1 base, with 12 bases between them. This CDR3 reads CASRQGPWNTEAFF. CDR3 nucleotides: TGTGCCAGTAGACAGGGTCCATGGAACACTGAAGCTTTCTTT.

The chain links TRBV3-1 (or the pseudogene TRBV3-2) to TRBJ2-3; tentative D call: TRBD1 (5 bases). Trimming took 6 bases from V and 5 from J, leaving 12 bases between them. CDR1 LGHDT and CDR2 YNNKEL come from the germline V gene (reference sequence). This CDR3 comprises 13 residues. As DNA, the CDR3 is TGTGCCAGCAGTGCGCAGGGCATAGATACGCAGTATTTT. Translation gives CASSAQGIDTQYF.

This chain uses TRBV7-8 with TRBJ2-7; perhaps TRBD2 as D (6 bases). The length of the CDR3 is 15 residues. Germline CDR1 SGHVS, CDR2 FQNEAQ. The V gene lost 5 bases and the J gene lost 3 bases, with 17 bases spanning the gap. This CDR3 is CASSPGVGDFYEQYF. The DNA for the CDR3 is TGTGCCAGCAGCCCGGGGGTGGGAGATTTCTACGAGCAGTACTTC.

This clone was detected ten times or more. The V and J genes are TRBV7-8 and TRBJ2-2; no clear D gene. CDR3 size: 14 residues. Trimming took off 5 bases at V and 6 bases at J, with 13 bases between the two ends. Germline V gene lookup returns CDR1 SGHVS and CDR2 FQNEAQ. The CDR3: CASSPRPDSGELFF. CDR3 sequence (DNA): TGTGCCAGCAGCCCCCGACCCGACTCCGGGGAGCTGTTTTTT.

J is TRBJ2-1 and V is TRBV11-3, with 7 bases aligning to TRBD1. V trimming: 5 bases; J trimming: 8 bases; junction bases outside the gene matches: 9. Germline loops: CDR1 SGHNT, CDR2 YENEEA. CDR3 length equals 14 residues. The CDR3 loop reads CASSTDRVGDEQFF. The CDR3 DNA reads as TGTGCCAGCAGCACAGACAGGGTAGGGGATGAGCAGTTCTTC.

This sequence joins TRBV5-1 and TRBJ2-2, with 9 bases that match TRBD2. Germline assignment: CDR1 SGHRS and CDR2 YFSETQ. V was clipped by 5 bases and J by 6 bases; unmatched bases: 5. The CDR3 has 14 amino acids. The CDR3 loop reads CASSGGGAPGELFF. The CDR3, as DNA: TGCGCCAGCAGTGGCGGGGGGGCCCCCGGGGAGCTGTTTTTT.

In nucleotides, the CDR3 is TGTGCCAGCAGCCAAGAGTTTATACGACAGGGGGCGGCAGATACGCAGTATTTT. Its translation is CASSQEFIRQGAADTQYF. The chain is built from TRBV3-1 (or the pseudogene TRBV3-2) and TRBJ2-3, with 10 nucleotides matching TRBD1. CDR3 size: 18 residues. Per the germline V gene, CDR1 is LGHDT and CDR2 is YNNKEL (reference sequence). V dropped 0 bases and J dropped 4; count of bases not matched to a gene: 10.

The genes are TRBV5-5 and TRBJ1-3; possibly TRBD1 for D (5 bases). Germline V CDR1 and CDR2: SGHKS, YYEKEE (reference sequence). The CDR3 has 15 amino acids. The germline V and J ends were trimmed by 3 bases and 0 bases, with 10 bases remaining between them. In nucleotides, the CDR3 is TGTGCCAGCAGCTCGGACACATTCTCTGGAAACACCATATATTTT. Translating gives CASSSDTFSGNTIYF.

V usage is TRBV5-1 and J usage is TRBJ2-1; a possible D gene is TRBD2 (5 bases). The CDR3 contains 11 residues. The V gene lost 4 bases and the J gene lost 10 bases, with 9 bases spanning the gap. Germline V lookup: CDR1 SGHRS, CDR2 YFSETQ. The CDR3 DNA follows: TGCGCCAGCAGCACTACGGGGGAGCAGTTCTTC. It yields the protein CASSTTGEQFF. The whole variable domain, filled in from reference TRBV5-1 and TRBJ2-1, reads KAGVTQTPRYLIKTRGQQVTLSCSPISGHRSVSWYQQTPGQGLQFLFEYFSETQRNKGNFPGRFSGRQFSNSRSEMNVSTLELGDSALYLCASSTTGEQFFGPGTRLTVL.

This clone was recorded once. The chain joins TRBV6-5 to TRBJ1-3; D perhaps matches TRBD1 (5 bases). V shed 2 bases and J shed 0 bases, with 8 bases lying between them. The CDR3 is made up of 15 amino acids. Germline values: CDR1 MNHEY, CDR2 SVGAGI. The CDR3 bases are TGTGCCAGCAGTTACGACAGCCGCTCTGGAAACACCATATATTTT. Its protein product is CASSYDSRSGNTIYF.

The chain employs TRBV9 and TRBJ2-3; D might be TRBD2 (7 bases). CDR3 length: 14 amino acids. V shed 3 bases and J shed 6 bases, with 14 bases lying between them. The germline V gene has CDR1 SGDLS and CDR2 YYNGEE. The CDR3 region has the DNA TGTGCCAGCAGCGCATCGGGCGGGGGCGATACGCAGTATTTT. This gives the protein CASSASGGGDTQYF.

The rearrangement joins TRBV27 to TRBJ2-1; possibly TRBD1 for D (6 bases). CDR1 is MNHEY and CDR2 is SMNVEV in the germline V gene (reference sequence). This CDR3 is 15 amino acids long. With 0 bases removed from V and 3 bases from J, the gap between germline ends came to 9 bases. The CDR3, as DNA: TGTGCCAGCAGTTTATCGGGACACCACTACAATGAGCAGTTCTTC. Translated: CASSLSGHHYNEQFF.

This chain connects TRBV5-1 to TRBJ1-4; tentative D call: TRBD1 (6 bases). CDR1 SGHRS and CDR2 YFSETQ come from the germline V gene. Between the trimmed V and J ends, which lost 4 bases and 8 bases, there was a span of 18 bases. CDR3 length: 15 residues. The chain's CDR3 is CASSAGASGGEKLFF. Here the CDR3 DNA reads TGCGCCAGCAGCGCGGGGGCGTCCGGCGGGGAAAAACTGTTTTTT.

This chain links TRBV29-1 with TRBJ1-2, with a tentative D call TRBD1 (6 bases). V shed 4 bases and J shed 7 bases, with 7 bases lying between them. The CDR3 runs to 10 residues. Germline loops: CDR1 SQVTM, CDR2 ANQGSEA. Here the CDR3 reads CSVGDIGYTF. The DNA of the CDR3 is TGCAGCGTTGGGGACATTGGCTACACCTTC.

With regard to this clone: An end of the junction does not agree with germline; a read error may underlie this. V usage is TRBV6-1 and J usage is TRBJ2-7, with 10 positions matching TRBD1. Germline CDR1 reads MNHNS; CDR2 reads SASEGT. This CDR3 is 16 amino acids long. Here the CDR3 DNA reads TGTGCCAGCACTGAATACCGGGACAGGGGAGTGTACGAGCAGTACTTC. It specifies CASTEYRDRGVYEQYF.

With respect to this clone: This specimen includes other DNA sequences encoding the same CDR3. CDR3 coding DNA: TGTGCCAGCAGCGTGACAGGGGGCGCAAACTATGGCTACACCTTC. It yields the protein CASSVTGGANYGYTF. This sequence joins TRBV9 and TRBJ1-2, with 10 positions matching TRBD1. Germline CDR1 is SGDLS and CDR2 is YYNGEE. The V and J ends lost 2 bases and 2 bases, in that order; junction bases with no gene match: 3. The length of the CDR3 is 15 residues.

The gene calls are TRBV20-1 and TRBJ1-2; D is unresolved. The CDR3 has 13 residues. V lost 3 bases and J 4 bases, leaving 12 bases between the germline ends. CDR1 DFQATT and CDR2 SNEGSKA come from the germline V gene (reference sequence). The CDR3 loop is CSASDIEGYGYTF. The CDR3 DNA is TGCAGTGCTAGTGACATAGAGGGCTATGGCTACACCTTC.

The chain uses TRBV13 and TRBJ2-5, with 8 bases that match TRBD2. Germline V gene lookup returns CDR1 PRHDT and CDR2 FYEKMQ (reference sequence). The CDR3 has 12 amino acids. With 0 bases clipped from V and 11 bases from J, the junction kept 2 bases outside the gene matches. DNA for the CDR3: TGTGCCAGCAGCTTAGGGGGGACTAGGCAGTACTTC. Amino acids: CASSLGGTRQYF.

V is TRBV7-2 and J is TRBJ1-2, with 10 positions matching TRBD1. The germline gives CDR1 SGHTA, CDR2 FQGNSA. The CDR3 covers 15 residues. Unmatched junction bases numbered 7, after V lost 3 bases and J lost 6 bases. The CDR3 is CASSFRTGGMDGYTF. The CDR3 region has the DNA TGTGCCAGCAGCTTTCGGACAGGGGGAATGGATGGCTACACCTTC.

The chain has TRBV4-1 and TRBJ2-6; no clear D. Germline CDR1 MGHRA, CDR2 YSYEKL. Trimming stripped 1 base from V and 2 bases from J, with 6 bases between. This CDR3 is built from 15 residues. The chain's CDR3 is CASSQVLAGANVLTF. The CDR3 region has the DNA TGCGCCAGCAGCCAAGTTCTAGCTGGGGCCAACGTCCTGACTTTC.

The chain employs TRBV5-1 and TRBJ1-1; tentative D call: TRBD1 (5 bases). CDR1 and CDR2 (germline): SGHRS, YFSETQ. V gave up 5 bases and J gave up 3 bases, with 11 bases separating them. The CDR3 runs to 13 residues. This CDR3 reads CASSRKGDTEAFF. CDR3 nucleotide sequence: TGCGCCAGCAGTCGAAAAGGGGACACTGAAGCTTTCTTT.